Reported below is one TCR beta chain. Its recognized antigen is unknown. Per-base quality was not reported, and no clone a single base away is much larger than it. The data originate from a study of lymphopenia after photon versus proton radiotherapy (dated by TCRdb to about 2019). Regarding the complete study: Photon and proton radiation therapy were compared by the study for their immunological effects in patients with gastrointestinal tumors who developed high-grade lymphopenia. A cohort of under 25 patients with gastrointestinal tumors who received either photon or proton therapy and subsequently developed lymphopenia was included. The goal of the study was to characterize the differences between the two radiation modalities in how they affect the immune system. On the study overall, not on this receptor specifically: After the lymphocyte count nadir, oligoclonal expansion, especially of CD8+ Temra cells, was observed in photon-treated repertoires, and the drop in diversity was driven by this expansion. The survival association was assessed only in patients who died, and better survival with proton therapy was presented by the authors as a possibility rather than a demonstrated result. Across the cohort, among patients who died, a greater drop in TCR diversity after the nadir was inversely correlated with overall survival time. Relative stability during treatment was observed in proton-treated patients, whereas loss of naive T cells and TCR diversity and gain of effector/memory populations were observed in photon-treated patients.

The protocol used for the library was the immunoSEQ multiplex PCR assay. T cell repertoires were profiled by deep sequencing of rearranged TCR beta loci, alongside multiparametric flow cytometry. Here the immuneACCESS table is served through TCRdb, limited to in-frame sequences with V and J called. Missing clones are a known gap in these copies; in checked studies unresolved V genes cover under half, and the rest lacks a known reason. For this sample the table gives about 160,000 clones, of which around 85% were detected only once. Clones ranked in the top ten supply approximately 4.8% of the sample. After removal of 7 bases from V and 7 bases from J, the junction retains 17 bases not matched to a gene. Measured from the cysteine to the phenylalanine, the CDR3 is 15 residues long. Of all the DNA, just the CDR3 is kept, 45 bases in frame from base 1. CDR1 and CDR2 are drawn from the germline V gene: SQVTM, ANQGSEA.

This clonotype was sampled from a man between 50 and 59 years old with gastric cancer. This specimen was peripheral blood, taken from a patient treated with photon-based radiotherapy. The chain links TRBV29-1 with TRBJ2-3, with 7 bases aligning to TRBD1. The DNA sequence follows: TGCAGCGCAATAACGATGACAGGGAAATTAAATACGCAGTATTTT. This encodes CSAITMTGKLNTQYF.